A selection of T cell receptor beta chains follows, all from one sample in a study of regulatory T cells in long-lasting Graves disease. MiXCR was run by TCRdb on the multiplex PCR reads, yielding one entry per CDR3 protein. The table lists around 420,000 distinct CDR3 sequences, 14% to 15% of them singletons, with about 8% in the top ten. These data also featured in a second study, about T cells in Graves' hyperthyroidism and ophthalmopathy.

The sample here was peripheral blood mononuclear cells (PBMCs), taken at new diagnosis, from a patient treated with antithyroid drugs. These receptors were collected from a woman aged 40 to 55 with Graves disease. CDR3s include the opening cysteine and the closing phenylalanine or tryptophan. The D gene is left open where the match is weak. For some rows the clone size is stated as once, few or many, or as a class when expanded; others skip it.

>TRBJ1-2|many|TRBD1|TRBV28
TGTGCCAGCAGTCCGTTAGGACAGGGCTTTCTCACCTTC
CASSPLGQGFLTF
>TRBJ2-2|few|.|TRBV20-1
TGCAGTGCTAGAGCAACTATCACCGGGGAGCTGTTTTTT
CSARATITGELFF
>TRBJ1-1|many|.|TRBV14
TGTGCCAGCAGCCAGGGGATGAGGACTGAAGCTTTCTTT
CASSQGMRTEAFF
>TRBJ2-2|once|.|TRBV20-1
TGCAGTGTCTCGGGCCCCTCCCGCGGGGAGCTGTGTTTT
CSVSGPSRGELCF
>TRBJ2-3|few|TRBD1|TRBV19
TGTGCCAGTAGTGGGGACAGGGGGAGCACAGATACGCAGTATTTT
CASSGDRGSTDTQYF
>TRBJ1-5|.|.|TRBV30
TGTGCCTGGACCTCGACAGGTGGCAATCAGCCCCAGCATTTT
CAWTSTGGNQPQHF
>TRBJ2-7|many|TRBD2|TRBV5-1
TGCGCCAGCAGCTTGGTGGCGGGGGGGGCCTACGAGCAGTACTTC
CASSLVAGGAYEQYF
>TRBJ2-3|.|.|TRBV19
TGTGCCAGTAGTATGGGGTTAAGCACAGATACGCAGTATTTT
CASSMGLSTDTQYF
>TRBJ1-1|.|.|TRBV10-3
TGTGCCACAACAAAGACAGAAAAGAACACTGAAGCTTTCTTT
CATTKTEKNTEAFF
>TRBJ2-5|many|.|TRBV12-3/TRBV12-4
TGTGCCAGCAGCCCCTGGCAGGGCCAAGAGACCCAGTACTTC
CASSPWQGQETQYF
>TRBJ1-1|.|.|TRBV7-9
TGTGCCAGCAGCTCGGGGGGCATCAAGAACACTGATGCTTTCTTT
CASSSGGIKNTDAFF
>TRBJ2-1|many|.|TRBV7-2
TGTGCCAGCAGCTGGTCCTACAATGAGCAGTTCTTC
CASSWSYNEQFF
>TRBJ2-1|many|.|TRBV7-6
TGTGCCAGCAGCTTTACGGGAACCTACAATGAGCAGTTCTTC
CASSFTGTYNEQFF